These T cell receptor beta chains were read from a single sample in a study of spatial heterogeneity in lung cancer. TCRdb recomputed calls from the 5' RACE reads with MiXCR, one row per CDR3 protein. The table includes some 50,000 distinct CDR3 sequences, 10% to 15% detected once. The sample in question was PBMCs, obtained at surgery. All receptors come from a female donor with early-stage non-small cell lung cancer. Both conserved end residues are part of each CDR3. A D gene is named only where the DNA matches it firmly. For some rows the clone size is stated as once, few or many, or as a class when expanded; others skip it.

size,V,J,D,CDR3,DNA
few,TRBV21-1,TRBJ1-1,.,CASSKGRGRGNTEAFF,TGTGCCAGCAGCAAAGGGAGGGGTAGGGGTAACACTGAAGCTTTCTTT
few,TRBV5-1,TRBJ2-1,TRBD2,CASSGGLAGTYNEQFF,TGCGCCAGCAGCGGGGGACTAGCGGGGACCTACAATGAGCAGTTCTTC
few,TRBV29-1,TRBJ1-1,.,CSVALGGATEAFF,TGCAGCGTTGCCTTGGGAGGGGCCACTGAAGCTTTCTTT
.,TRBV5-6,TRBJ2-1,TRBD1,CASSNLRQGVNEQFF,TGTGCCAGCAGCAATCTCCGACAGGGGGTGAATGAGCAGTTCTTC
many,TRBV11-2,TRBJ2-6,.,CASSTLTGNAGANVLTF,TGTGCCAGCAGCACTTTAACAGGGAACGCTGGGGCCAACGTCCTGACTTTC
.,TRBV30,TRBJ2-7,TRBD1,CAWNRQGSSYEQYF,TGTGCCTGGAACCGACAGGGGAGCTCCTACGAGCAGTACTTC
.,TRBV29-1,TRBJ1-1,TRBD1,CSVEGQTGKVYGEAFF,TGCAGCGTTGAAGGGCAGACAGGGAAAGTTTATGGTGAAGCTTTCTTT
few,TRBV12-3/TRBV12-4,TRBJ2-7,.,CASRSSDEQYF,TGTGCCAGCAGGTCTAGTGACGAGCAGTACTTC
few,TRBV5-1,TRBJ1-3,.,CASSLGQGEAGNTIYF,TGCGCCAGCAGCTTGGGGCAGGGAGAGGCTGGAAACACCATATATTTT
few,TRBV6-5,TRBJ1-1,.,CASFGTEGWGAFF,TGTGCCAGCTTCGGAACAGAGGGATGGGGGGCTTTCTTT
.,TRBV19,TRBJ2-5,.,CASSIASAETQYF,TGTGCCAGTAGTATTGCCTCCGCGGAGACCCAGTACTTC
few,TRBV6-5,TRBJ2-7,TRBD1,CASSYRGQGFNEQYF,TGTGCCAGCAGTTACCGGGGACAGGGTTTTAACGAGCAGTACTTC
many,TRBV19,TRBJ1-2,.,CASRLVNYGYTF,TGTGCCAGTAGGCTCGTAAACTATGGCTACACCTTC
few,TRBV4-3,TRBJ2-3,.,CASSHSIRDTQYF,TGCGCCAGCAGCCACAGCATCCGGGATACGCAGTATTTT
few,TRBV7-8,TRBJ2-3,TRBD1,CASSPRGGTGNTDTQYF,TGTGCCAGCAGCCCTAGGGGGGGGACAGGGAACACAGATACGCAGTATTTT
few,TRBV20-1,TRBJ2-1,TRBD2,CSARTSLAGRNEQFF,TGCAGTGCTAGAACTTCACTAGCGGGGAGGAATGAGCAGTTCTTC
.,TRBV29-1,TRBJ2-6,TRBD1,CSVGLPGTGAGANVLTF,TGCAGCGTTGGACTTCCCGGGACAGGGGCAGGGGCCAACGTCCTGACTTTC
few,TRBV12-5,TRBJ1-1,.,CASARPNSDGEAFF,TGTGCTAGTGCCCGTCCAAATTCGGACGGTGAAGCTTTCTTT
many,TRBV12-3/TRBV12-4,TRBJ2-5,.,CASTMRGGGETQYF,TGTGCCAGCACAATGAGGGGGGGCGGAGAGACCCAGTACTTC
few,TRBV6-5,TRBJ1-2,.,CASSPRGRMDGYTF,TGTGCCAGCAGTCCCCGCGGGAGAATGGATGGCTACACCTTC